A selection of T cell receptor beta chains follows, all from one sample in a study of shared clonotypes between healthy human individuals. Assay used: immunoSEQ multiplex PCR; TCRdb lists only in-frame clones, some missing. The data show 400,000 to 600,000 clones, more than 95% seen once. Sequencing was performed on naive CD4+ T cells sorted from blood. These receptors came from a woman in her thirties in good health. CDR3s include the opening cysteine and the closing phenylalanine or tryptophan. Each record gives: clone size, J gene, D gene, V gene, CDR3 protein, CDR3 DNA. D genes are given only for firm matches. For some rows the clone size is stated as once, few or many, or as a class when expanded; others skip it.

clone size: .
J gene: TRBJ2-5
D gene: .
V gene: TRBV4-1
CDR3 protein: CASSLTTGPETQYF
CDR3 DNA: TGCGCCAGCAGCCTTACTACAGGCCCAGAGACCCAGTACTTC

clone size: .
J gene: TRBJ2-1
D gene: .
V gene: TRBV28
CDR3 protein: CARSRVGEQFF
CDR3 DNA: TGTGCCAGAAGCAGGGTAGGGGAGCAGTTCTTC

clone size: .
J gene: TRBJ2-7
D gene: .
V gene: TRBV2
CDR3 protein: CASMAGSDHEQYF
CDR3 DNA: TGTGCCAGCATGGCAGGGTCCGACCACGAGCAGTACTTC

clone size: .
J gene: TRBJ1-2
D gene: TRBD1
V gene: TRBV5-1
CDR3 protein: CASSLARDRANYGYTF
CDR3 DNA: TGCGCCAGCAGCTTGGCAAGGGACAGGGCCAACTATGGCTACACCTTC

clone size: .
J gene: TRBJ1-2
D gene: .
V gene: TRBV28
CDR3 protein: CASSLQAGNYGYTF
CDR3 DNA: TGTGCCAGCAGTTTACAAGCAGGAAACTATGGCTACACCTTC

clone size: .
J gene: TRBJ1-1
D gene: .
V gene: TRBV7-2
CDR3 protein: CASSLQGLNTEAFF
CDR3 DNA: TGTGCCAGCAGCTTACAGGGGTTGAACACTGAAGCTTTCTTT

clone size: .
J gene: TRBJ2-3
D gene: .
V gene: TRBV7-9
CDR3 protein: CASSLGQGTSTDTQYF
CDR3 DNA: TGTGCCAGCAGCTTAGGGCAGGGGACTAGCACAGATACGCAGTATTTT

clone size: .
J gene: TRBJ2-3
D gene: .
V gene: TRBV7-3
CDR3 protein: CASSSITDTQYF
CDR3 DNA: TGTGCCAGCAGCTCCATCACAGATACGCAGTATTTT

clone size: once
J gene: TRBJ2-1
D gene: .
V gene: TRBV5-1
CDR3 protein: CASSLSSSSYNEQFF
CDR3 DNA: TGCGCCAGCAGCCTGAGCAGTAGCTCCTACAATGAGCAGTTCTTC

clone size: .
J gene: TRBJ2-5
D gene: TRBD2
V gene: TRBV5-4
CDR3 protein: CASSLAPGGAETQYF
CDR3 DNA: TGTGCCAGCAGCTTGGCTCCGGGAGGAGCGGAGACCCAGTACTTC